These 28 T cell receptor beta chains came from one sample sequenced in a study of CD8 T cells in Susac syndrome. Roughly 0.45 to 1 ug RNA was reverse transcribed with random hexamers. Each CDR3 protein gets one entry after TCRdb re-called the immunoSEQ multiplex PCR reads with MiXCR. The repertoire consists of about 140,000 distinct CDR3 sequences, with roughly 95% occurring once and the leading ten covering 0.095% to 0.14%. The specimen was CD4+ T cells from PBMCs. The receptors come from a human donor with multiple sclerosis.

V usage is TRBV9 and J usage is TRBJ2-1, with 9 bases that match TRBD2. This CDR3 has 15 residues. J lost 6 bases, V lost 3 bases, and 7 bases had no gene match. The germline V gene has CDR1 SGDLS and CDR2 YYNGEE. Here the CDR3 reads CASSGRGGLSNEQFF. In DNA form, the CDR3 reads TGTGCCAGCAGCGGGCGGGGGGGCCTTAGCAATGAGCAGTTCTTC.

As DNA, the CDR3 is TGCAGTGCTAGAGCTGGAGAGACCCAGTACTTC. Its protein product is CSARAGETQYF. The gene calls are TRBV20-1 and TRBJ2-5; D not resolved. Trimming pared 1 base from V and 4 bases from J, leaving 4 bases between. Germline values: CDR1 DFQATT, CDR2 SNEGSKA (reference sequence). This CDR3 has 11 amino acids.

J is TRBJ2-1 and V is TRBV4-1; D is possibly TRBD1 (5 bases). The V gene lost 4 bases and the J gene lost 10 bases, with 17 bases spanning the gap. CDR1 and CDR2 (germline): MGHRA, YSYEKL. CDR3 length: 14 residues. The CDR3 nucleotides read TGCGCCAGCAGCCTACTGGGGCTGGGCAAGGAGCAGTTCTTC. This translates into CASSLLGLGKEQFF.

This clonotype came up once. The rearrangement joins TRBV13 to TRBJ1-1; 7 nucleotides agree with TRBD1. This CDR3 has 12 amino acids. V was clipped by 1 base and J by 9 bases; unmatched bases: 2. The germline V gene encodes CDR1 PRHDT and CDR2 FYEKMQ (reference sequence). Written as DNA, the CDR3 is TGTGCCAGCAGCTTAGTACAGGGGCAAGCTTTCTTT. It is translated as CASSLVQGQAFF.

V is TRBV19 and J is TRBJ1-5; no definite D call. The V and J ends lost 1 base and 1 base respectively, with 5 bases between them. The CDR3 covers 14 residues. Germline V CDR1 and CDR2: LNHDA, SQIVND (reference sequence). The CDR3, as DNA: TGTGCCAGTAGTATAGTGTCCAGCAATCAGCCCCAGCATTTT. It yields the protein CASSIVSSNQPQHF.

The rearrangement joins TRBV5-6 to TRBJ2-2; D unresolved. The CDR3 runs to 14 residues. Between the trimmed V and J ends, which lost 3 bases and 6 bases, there was a span of 12 bases. Germline lookup yields CDR1 SGHDT and CDR2 YYEEEE. CDR3 region: CASSWVQLPGELFF. The DNA for the CDR3 is TGTGCCAGCAGCTGGGTCCAACTTCCCGGGGAGCTGTTTTTT. The complete variable domain, with remaining parts taken from reference TRBV5-6 and TRBJ2-2, reads DAGVTQSPTHLIKTRGQQVTLRCSPKSGHDTVSWYQQALGQGPQFIFQYYEEEERQRGNFPDRFSGHQFPNYSSELNVNALLLGDSALYLCASSWVQLPGELFFGEGSRLTVL.

This clonotype was seen just once. The CDR3 DNA follows: TGTGCCAGCGTAGCGGGAGGGAGGCCCGGGGAGCTGTTTTTT. Translating gives CASVAGGRPGELFF. This chain connects TRBV19 to TRBJ2-2, with 11 bases identical to TRBD2. The CDR3 covers 14 residues. CDR1 and CDR2 (germline): LNHDA, SQIVND (reference sequence). After removal of 9 bases from V and 6 bases from J, the junction contained 6 bases not matched to a gene.

The gene calls are TRBV7-2 and TRBJ2-5, with D perhaps TRBD1 (5 bases). V was pared by 4 bases and J by 9 bases, with 9 bases between. The CDR3 is 11 residues long. Germline CDR1 SGHTA, CDR2 FQGNSA. CDR3 sequence reads: CASSSDSPQYF. The CDR3 DNA sequence: TGTGCCAGCAGCTCAGACAGTCCCCAGTACTTC.

This chain joins TRBV4-3 and TRBJ1-1, with TRBD1 matching over 7 bases. The length of the CDR3 is 15 residues. Germline lookup yields CDR1 LGHNA and CDR2 YSLEER. Losses at the gene ends were 1 base for V and 1 base for J; bases not matched to a gene: 3. DNA of the CDR3: TGCGCCAGCAGCCAAGGGGGACAGCCGAACACTGAAGCTTTCTTT. Amino acids: CASSQGGQPNTEAFF.

The count of this clonotype is one. The J gene is TRBJ2-4, the V gene TRBV20-1; TRBD2 agrees at 8 bases. Germline V CDR1 and CDR2: DFQATT, SNEGSKA (reference sequence). CDR3 length equals 17 residues. Trimming at V came to 0 bases and at J to 3 bases, leaving 10 bases not matched to a gene. The CDR3 nucleotides are TGCAGTGCTAGAGATCGGGGGGGTCAAGCCCACAAAAACATTCAGTACTTC. Its protein is CSARDRGGQAHKNIQYF.

This sequence joins TRBV29-1 and TRBJ1-1; no firm D call. The V and J ends lost 3 bases and 0 bases respectively, with 8 bases between them. Looked up from germline, CDR1 is SQVTM and CDR2 is ANQGSEA. The CDR3 length is 13 residues. The CDR3 here is CSVDNQLNTEAFF. The CDR3 DNA reads TGCAGCGTTGACAATCAGTTGAACACTGAAGCTTTCTTT.

The rearrangement uses TRBV12-3 or TRBV12-4 and TRBJ2-3; 12 bases agree with TRBD2. V lost 7 bases to trimming and J lost 3 bases; unmatched junction nucleotides: 5. The CDR3 has 15 amino acids. CDR3 nucleotides: TGTGCCAGCAACCCGACTAGCGGGAGAACAGATACGCAGTATTTT. Protein: CASNPTSGRTDTQYF.

V and J are TRBV19 and TRBJ1-5, with TRBD1 identical over 8 bases. Per the germline V gene, CDR1 is LNHDA and CDR2 is SQIVND (reference sequence). This CDR3 is built from 13 residues. V lost 8 bases to trimming and J lost 3 bases; unmatched junction nucleotides: 3. This CDR3 reads CASWTGINQPQHF. The DNA of the CDR3 is TGTGCCAGTTGGACAGGGATCAATCAGCCCCAGCATTTT.

The chain combines TRBV14 with TRBJ1-2; D remains ambiguous. Germline assignment: CDR1 SGHDN and CDR2 FVKESK. The CDR3 runs to 14 residues. Trimming left V 4 bases short and J 2 bases short, with 11 bases between. CDR3 nucleotide sequence: TGTGCCAGCAGCCTAGGAGGTCTGAACTATGGCTACACCTTC. It yields the protein CASSLGGLNYGYTF.

The rearrangement links TRBV5-1 to TRBJ2-5; D unclear. V was shortened by 4 bases and J by 0 bases, with 7 bases between the two germline ends. CDR3 length: 13 residues. The germline gives CDR1 SGHRS, CDR2 YFSETQ. Written as DNA, the CDR3 is TGCGCCAGCAGCCGACAATACCAAGAGACCCAGTACTTC. Protein sequence: CASSRQYQETQYF.

The gene calls are TRBV7-2 and TRBJ2-7; the match to TRBD2 covers 7 bases. Germline CDR1 SGHTA, CDR2 FQGNSA. J lost 2 bases, V lost 10 bases, and 8 bases had no gene match. This CDR3 is 13 amino acids long. The CDR3 region has the DNA TGTGCCACGGGGGGTGATGGGCCCTACGAGCAGTACTTC. Amino acid sequence: CATGGDGPYEQYF.

The rearrangement links TRBV3-1 to TRBJ2-3; D gene unclear. The CDR3 totals 15 residues. Trimming took off 1 base at V and 2 bases at J, with 10 bases between the two ends. The germline V gene encodes CDR1 LGHDT and CDR2 YNNKEL (reference sequence). The CDR3 reads CASSQALKFTDTQYF. Here the CDR3 DNA reads TGTGCCAGCAGCCAAGCTCTGAAGTTCACAGATACGCAGTATTTT.

This chain connects TRBV12-3 or TRBV12-4 to TRBJ1-1; D remains ambiguous. Trimming cost V 7 bases and J 1 base, with 7 bases left between them. The CDR3 spans 12 residues. DNA of the CDR3: TGTGCCAGCACCCGATGGAACACTGAAGCTTTCTTT. Amino acid sequence: CASTRWNTEAFF.

This rearrangement joins TRBV9 to TRBJ2-4; the D gene could be TRBD1 or TRBD2 (6 bases each). V was trimmed by 0 bases and J by 3 bases, leaving 13 bases between them. Germline V gene sequence: CDR1 SGDLS, CDR2 YYNGEE. This CDR3 contains 16 residues. The CDR3 loop reads CASSVAGGVDKNIQYF. The CDR3 coding sequence is TGTGCCAGCAGCGTAGCCGGGGGCGTCGACAAAAACATTCAGTACTTC.

This chain joins TRBV6-5 and TRBJ2-1, with 11 bases lining up with TRBD1. J was trimmed by 7 bases and V by 7 bases; bases with no gene match: 6. CDR3 length: 14 residues. The germline V gene has CDR1 MNHEY and CDR2 SVGAGI. DNA for the CDR3: TGTGCCAGCACCAAAGGGACAGGGGGGAATGAGCAGTTCTTC. This sequence encodes CASTKGTGGNEQFF.

The CDR3: CSATLDVEQYF. CDR3 DNA: TGCAGTGCTACCTTGGACGTCGAGCAGTACTTC. The chain is built from TRBV20-1 and TRBJ2-7; no firm D call. In germline, CDR1 is DFQATT, CDR2 SNEGSKA (reference sequence). Deletions cut 4 bases from V and 6 bases from J, with 10 bases between. The CDR3 is 11 amino acids.

The chain employs TRBV29-1 and TRBJ1-4; 8 bases are shared with TRBD1. The CDR3 is made up of 15 amino acids. Germline CDR1 is SQVTM and CDR2 is ANQGSEA. After removal of 7 bases from V and 0 bases from J, the junction contained 7 bases not matched to a gene. The CDR3 reads CSARTGRTTNEKLFF. In DNA, the CDR3 is TGCAGCGCTAGGACAGGGAGAACAACTAATGAAAAACTGTTTTTT.

The V and J genes are TRBV6-1 and TRBJ2-2; 8 nucleotides align to TRBD1. J gave up 3 bases and V 6 bases, and 9 bases lay outside the gene matches. The CDR3 is made up of 16 amino acids. CDR1 MNHNS and CDR2 SASEGT come from the germline V gene. The DNA for the CDR3 is TGTGCCAGCAGCGATCCAGGGGGCGCACACACCGGGGAGCTGTTTTTT. Translating gives CASSDPGGAHTGELFF.

The chain couples TRBV12-3 or TRBV12-4 to TRBJ2-7; no clear D. The CDR3 totals 13 residues. The germline V and J ends were trimmed by 5 bases and 3 bases, with 11 bases remaining between them. CDR3 coding DNA: TGTGCCAGCAGTCCCTCCACGCTCTACGAGCAGTACTTC. Translated: CASSPSTLYEQYF.

V usage is TRBV7-2 and J usage is TRBJ1-5; 7 bases fit TRBD1. The germline V gene has CDR1 SGHTA and CDR2 FQGNSA. The CDR3 consists of 16 residues. Trimming removed 3 bases from V and 2 bases from J; junction bases left unmatched: 7. CDR3 in amino acids: CASSLQTGTGNQPQHF. CDR3 coding DNA: TGTGCCAGCAGCTTGCAGACCGGGACAGGCAATCAGCCCCAGCATTTT. The variable domain in full, with the rest retrieved from reference TRBV7-2 and TRBJ1-5, is GAGVSQSPSNKVTEKGKDVELRCDPISGHTALYWYRQSLGQGLEFLIYFQGNSAPDKSGLPSDRFSAERTGGSVSTLTIQRTQQEDSAVYLCASSLQTGTGNQPQHFGDGTRLSIL.

CDR3 loop: CASSQNPGTAQETQYF. Written as DNA, the CDR3 is TGCGCCAGCAGCCAGAACCCCGGGACAGCCCAAGAGACCCAGTACTTC. The rearrangement joins TRBV4-3 to TRBJ2-5; TRBD1 aligns across 7 bases. V was pared by 3 bases and J by 1 base, with 8 bases of the junction left unmatched. Germline CDR1 reads LGHNA; CDR2 reads YSLEER. The CDR3 spans 16 residues.

CDR3 in DNA: TGTGCCAGCAGCTTCTTGAGTTTTTCGGGCAATGAGCAGTTCTTC. Its protein product is CASSFLSFSGNEQFF. The rearrangement joins TRBV7-9 to TRBJ2-1, with no clear D. This CDR3 has 15 amino acids. The germline CDR1 and CDR2 sequences are SEHNR and FQNEAQ (reference sequence). The V end was cut by 3 bases, the J end by 6 bases, with 15 bases between. Variable domain in full (rest from reference TRBV7-9 and TRBJ2-1): DTGVSQNPRHKITKRGQNVTFRCDPISEHNRLYWYRQTLGQGPEFLTYFQNEAQLEKSRLLSDRFSAERPKGSFSTLEIQRTEQGDSAMYLCASSFLSFSGNEQFFGPGTRLTVL.

The chain uses TRBV12-3 or TRBV12-4 and TRBJ2-2, with D unclear. This CDR3 is 15 amino acids long. The V end was cut by 1 base, the J end by 4 bases, with 10 bases between. CDR3 in DNA: TGTGCCAGCAGTTTAGGGAGAAGGACCACCGGGGAGCTGTTTTTT. This translates into CASSLGRRTTGELFF.